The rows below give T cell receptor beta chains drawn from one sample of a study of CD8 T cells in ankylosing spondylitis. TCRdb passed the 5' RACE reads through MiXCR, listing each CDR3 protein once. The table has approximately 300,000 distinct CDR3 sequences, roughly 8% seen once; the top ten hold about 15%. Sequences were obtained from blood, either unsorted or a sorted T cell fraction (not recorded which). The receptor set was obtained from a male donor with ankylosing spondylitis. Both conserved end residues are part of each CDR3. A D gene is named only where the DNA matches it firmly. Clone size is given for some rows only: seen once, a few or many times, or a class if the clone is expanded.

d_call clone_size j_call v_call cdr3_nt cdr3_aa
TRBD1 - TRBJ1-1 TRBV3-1 TGTGCCAGCAGCCAAGTCAGGGGGGGATCAGCTTTCTTT CASSQVRGGSAFF
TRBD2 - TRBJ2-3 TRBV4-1 TGCGCCAGCAGCCAAGCATCTGGACTAGCGGGAGTTTGGGCAGATACGCAGTATTTT CASSQASGLAGVWADTQYF
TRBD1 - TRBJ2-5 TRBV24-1 TGTGCCACCAGTGCCCCACAGGGGGGACAAGAGACCCAGTACTTC CATSAPQGGQETQYF
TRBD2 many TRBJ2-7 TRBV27 TGTGCCAGCAGTTTATCTAGCGGGAGGGGCAGCTACGAGCAGTACTTC CASSLSSGRGSYEQYF
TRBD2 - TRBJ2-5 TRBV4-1 TGCGCCAGCAGCCCAGCGGGAGACTTAAAGACCCAGTACTTC CASSPAGDLKTQYF
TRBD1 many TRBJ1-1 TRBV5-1 TGCGCCAGCAGCTTGATAACTGGGACAGGATACGGGGACACTGAAGCTTTCTTT CASSLITGTGYGDTEAFF
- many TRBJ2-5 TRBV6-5 TGTGCCAGCAGTCAGGGTCGGGAGACCCAGTACTTC CASSQGRETQYF
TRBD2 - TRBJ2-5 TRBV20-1 TGCAGTGCTCCTTTGGGCGGGAGTTTTAGGGAGACCCAGTACTTC CSAPLGGSFRETQYF
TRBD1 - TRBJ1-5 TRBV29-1 TGCAGCGTTGAAATGCGAGGGACAGGGGTTTATAGCAATCAGCCCCAGCATTTT CSVEMRGTGVYSNQPQHF
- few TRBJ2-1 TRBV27 TGTGCCAGCAGTACTACCACGGACAATGAGCAGTTCTTC CASSTTTDNEQFF
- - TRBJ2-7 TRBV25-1 TGTGCCAGCAGTCGCCTGGTGGGGCTTAGCTCCTACGAGCAGTACTTC CASSRLVGLSSYEQYF
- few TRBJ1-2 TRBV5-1 TGCGCCAGCAGCGACCTACCTAACTATGGCTACACCTTC CASSDLPNYGYTF
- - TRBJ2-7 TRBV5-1 TGCGCCAGCAGCTTCGACACAGGCTCCTACGAGCAGTACTTC CASSFDTGSYEQYF
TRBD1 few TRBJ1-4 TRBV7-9 TGTGCCAGCAGCCCCAAAACGGGGACAGGGGGGGAAAAACTGTTTTTT CASSPKTGTGGEKLFF
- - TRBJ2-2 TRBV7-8 TGTGCCAGCAGCCCCTCCTACCAGATTGGGAACACCGGGGAGCTGTTTTTT CASSPSYQIGNTGELFF
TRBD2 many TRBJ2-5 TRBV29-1 TGCAGCGTTGACGCAAGCGGGAGGGCCACCGTAGAGACCCAGTACTTC CSVDASGRATVETQYF
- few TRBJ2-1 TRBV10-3 TGTGCCACCAAGAGGGGCGACGGAGGGCCGGAGGACAATGAGCAGTTCTTC CATKRGDGGPEDNEQFF
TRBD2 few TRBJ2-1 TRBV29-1 TGCAGCGTTCGACTAGCGGGAGGGGAAAATGAGCAGTTCTTC CSVRLAGGENEQFF
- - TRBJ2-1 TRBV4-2 TGTGCCAGCAGCCAAGTCTCTTCAGGGACCCGTTGTTTCTTC CASSQVSSGTRCFF
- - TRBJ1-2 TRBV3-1 TGTGCCAGCAGCTTCGGATGGGCGCCACGACGTGGCTACACCTTC CASSFGWAPRRGYTF
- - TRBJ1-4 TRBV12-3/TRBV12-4 TGTGCCAGCAGTGCTGGGACATCCCCAACTAATGAAAAACTGTTTTTT CASSAGTSPTNEKLFF
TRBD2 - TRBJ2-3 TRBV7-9 TGTGCCACCAAGACTAGCGGGAGATCCGATACGCAGTATTTT CATKTSGRSDTQYF
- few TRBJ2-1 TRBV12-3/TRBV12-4 TGTGCCAGCAGTTTCGCACAGGCTAGTTTGACGTACAATGAGCAGTTCTTC CASSFAQASLTYNEQFF
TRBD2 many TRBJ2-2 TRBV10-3 TGTGCCATCAGGGGACTAGCGAACACCGGAACCGGGGAGCTGTTTTTT CAIRGLANTGTGELFF
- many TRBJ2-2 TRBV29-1 TGCAGCGTTGTTTTGGTACAGGGCGGTACCGGGGAGCTGTTTTTT CSVVLVQGGTGELFF
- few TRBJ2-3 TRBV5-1 TGCGCCAGCCGACTTAGCACAGATACGCAGTATTTT CASRLSTDTQYF
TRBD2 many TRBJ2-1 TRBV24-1 TGTGCCACCAGTAACCCGGGACTAGCGGGAGCGGACTCCTACAATGAGCAGTTCTTC CATSNPGLAGADSYNEQFF
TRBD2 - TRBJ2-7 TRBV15 TGTGCCACCAGCAGAGTCCTCGGGACTAGCTCCTACGAGCAGTACTTC CATSRVLGTSSYEQYF
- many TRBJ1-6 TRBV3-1 TGTGCCAGCAGCCAAGATCCCCCCGACGGCCTAAGCTCCTATAATTCACCCCTCCACTTT CASSQDPPDGLSSYNSPLHF
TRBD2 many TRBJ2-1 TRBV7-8 TGTGCCAGCAGCTTGGCCAGCGGGAACTACAATGAGCAGTTCTTC CASSLASGNYNEQFF
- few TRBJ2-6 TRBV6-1 TGTGCCAGCAGTCGGGAATCGGTCGGGGCCAACGTCCTGACTTTC CASSRESVGANVLTF
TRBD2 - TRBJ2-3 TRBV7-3 TGTGCCAGCAGCTTAAAGGCGGGACTAGCGGGCCCCACAGATACGCAGTATTTT CASSLKAGLAGPTDTQYF
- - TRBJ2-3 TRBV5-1 TGCGCCAGCAGCTTTCACGATATAGGCACAGATACGCAGTATTTT CASSFHDIGTDTQYF
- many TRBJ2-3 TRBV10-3 TGTGCCATCAGCCGGGATGTTAGCACAGATACGCAGTATTTT CAISRDVSTDTQYF
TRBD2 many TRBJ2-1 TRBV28 TGTGCCAGCAGCGTGTCCGCGTCGGGACTAGCGGGTTGGAGCTCCTACAATGAGCAGTTCTTC CASSVSASGLAGWSSYNEQFF
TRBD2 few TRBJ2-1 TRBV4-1 TGCGCCAGCAGCCCCCGGGGCGGGGGAAGCTCCTACAATGAGCAGTTCTTC CASSPRGGGSSYNEQFF
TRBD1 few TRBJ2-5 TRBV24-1 TGTGCCACCAGTGATTTACGTGACAGGGGGGTCGAGACCCAGTACTTC CATSDLRDRGVETQYF